This T cell receptor (beta chain) came from a study of Ad26.COV2.S vaccination and SARS-CoV-2 variants. About the research overall: The study gave Ad26.COV2.S intramuscularly, once or twice 56 days apart.

Ten or more counts support this clone. The antigen is not known. Study-level results: Vaccinated individuals (as opposed to placebo recipients) had higher spike-specific TCR breadth. Possible underestimation of total T cell responses by the TCR breadth and depth analyses was noted.

Treatment noted: some 20 received Ad26.COV2.S at low or high dose, single or two shots; several received placebo; per-sample allocation not given. Samples analyzed were those drawn on day 63 after the first vaccine or placebo injection. Sequencing used immunoSEQ multiplex PCR; TCRdb keeps in-frame clones, though not all of them. The sample carries 440,000 or so clones, around 90% recorded once. Trimming shortened V by 7 bases and J by 1 base, and 10 bases separated the two germline ends. Germline V gene lookup returns CDR1 MNHEY and CDR2 SVGAGI. This CDR3 has 13 amino acids. This clonotype was obtained from a person aged 18 to 65 who received the Ad26.COV2.S COVID-19 vaccine or a placebo. The source was peripheral blood, collected in a trial of Ad26.COV2.S vaccine versus placebo. The chain joins TRBV6-5 to TRBJ1-1; unclear D gene. For the CDR3, the DNA is TGTGCCAGCACCCCACGGTCGAACACTGAAGCTTTCTTT. Translated: CASTPRSNTEAFF.